Listed below are T cell receptor beta chains from one sample, sequenced in a study of blood T cell repertoires in COVID-19. Libraries were prepared by immunoSEQ multiplex PCR; TCRdb keeps only in-frame clonotypes and omits some of them. The sample holds roughly 160,000 clones, 86% seen once. The source material was peripheral blood. These receptors all come from a man aged 55 to 70 with acute or convalescent COVID-19. Each CDR3 is given with its conserved first and last residue. The order of the fields is V gene, J gene, CDR3 protein.

TRBV28	TRBJ1-6	CASSLAGGAASPLHF
TRBV19	TRBJ1-1	CASSPYAGGTEAFF
TRBV15	TRBJ1-5	CATMDRGRGNQPQHF
TRBV7-9	TRBJ1-1	CASSLSGGATEAFF
TRBV18	TRBJ2-2	CASSPLGRLRTGELFF
TRBV11-2	TRBJ1-6	CASSLELQGWSPLHF
TRBV28	TRBJ1-2	CASSPLTLANYGYTF
TRBV5-1	TRBJ1-2	CASSLVGRGDGYTF
TRBV19	TRBJ1-5	CASSLVNQPQHF
TRBV4-2	TRBJ1-2	CASSQELGGNGYTF
TRBV5-1	TRBJ2-5	CASSLQGSGETQYF
TRBV28	TRBJ1-4	CASSLPTVQGEKLFF
TRBV28	TRBJ2-7	CASIDSSYEQYF
TRBV11-2	TRBJ2-3	CASSIRLRDTDTQYF
TRBV13	TRBJ1-3	CASSASPGTGLYSGNTIYF
TRBV11-1	TRBJ2-7	CASSLLGNEQYF
TRBV19	TRBJ2-3	CATNRGTGFADTQYF